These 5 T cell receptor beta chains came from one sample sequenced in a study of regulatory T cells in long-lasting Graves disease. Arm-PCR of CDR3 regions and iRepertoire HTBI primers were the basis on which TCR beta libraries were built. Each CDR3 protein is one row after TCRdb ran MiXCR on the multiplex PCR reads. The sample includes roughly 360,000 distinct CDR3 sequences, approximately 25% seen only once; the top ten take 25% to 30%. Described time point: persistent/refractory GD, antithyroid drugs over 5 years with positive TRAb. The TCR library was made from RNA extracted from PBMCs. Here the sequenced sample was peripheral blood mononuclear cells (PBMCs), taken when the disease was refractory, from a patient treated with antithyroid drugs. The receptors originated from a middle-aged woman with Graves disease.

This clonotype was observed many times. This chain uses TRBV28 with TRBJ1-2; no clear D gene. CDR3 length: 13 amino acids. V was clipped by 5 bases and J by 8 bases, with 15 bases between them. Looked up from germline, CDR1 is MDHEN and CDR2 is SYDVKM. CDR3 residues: CASSLSGDQGYTF. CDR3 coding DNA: TGTGCCAGCAGTCTATCGGGTGATCAAGGCTACACCTTC.

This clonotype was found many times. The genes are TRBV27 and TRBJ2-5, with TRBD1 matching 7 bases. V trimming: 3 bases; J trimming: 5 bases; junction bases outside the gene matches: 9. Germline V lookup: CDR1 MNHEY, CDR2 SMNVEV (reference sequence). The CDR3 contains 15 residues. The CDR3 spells CASSFLTGLGETQYF. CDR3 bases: TGTGCCAGCAGTTTTCTGACAGGGCTAGGGGAGACCCAGTACTTC.

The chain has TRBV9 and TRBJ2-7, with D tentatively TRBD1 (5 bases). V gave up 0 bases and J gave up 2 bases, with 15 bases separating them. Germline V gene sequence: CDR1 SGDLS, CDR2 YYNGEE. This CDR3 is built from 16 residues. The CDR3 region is CASSVVGRQQPYEQYF. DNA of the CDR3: TGTGCCAGCAGCGTAGTAGGCAGACAGCAACCCTACGAGCAGTACTTC.

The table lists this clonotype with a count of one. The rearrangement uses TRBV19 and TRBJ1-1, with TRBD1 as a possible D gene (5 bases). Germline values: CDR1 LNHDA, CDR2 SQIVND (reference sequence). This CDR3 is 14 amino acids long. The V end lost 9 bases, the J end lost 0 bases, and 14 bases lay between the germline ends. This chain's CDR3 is CASRPGPLNTEAFF. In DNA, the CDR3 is TGTGCCAGCCGACCGGGACCTCTGAACACTGAAGCTTTCTTT.

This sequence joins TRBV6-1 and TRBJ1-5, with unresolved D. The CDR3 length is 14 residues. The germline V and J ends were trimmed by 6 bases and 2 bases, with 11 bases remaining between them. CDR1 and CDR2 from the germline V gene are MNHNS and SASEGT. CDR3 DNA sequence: TGTGCCAGCAGCCCCTATGCGGGCAATCAGCCCCAGCATTTT. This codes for CASSPYAGNQPQHF.